This T cell receptor (beta chain) stems from a study of T cells in Graves' hyperthyroidism and ophthalmopathy. Regarding the study as a whole: In the blood, most expanded thyroid clonotypes above 0.001 appeared as well.

From germline, CDR1 is DFQATT and CDR2 SNEGSKA (reference sequence). V was clipped by 4 bases and J by 5 bases, with 15 bases between them. CDR3 length: 14 amino acids. Stable disease denoted Graves' hyperthyroidism without ophthalmopathy progression within 18 months. Patients aged 18 to 65 had newly diagnosed hyperthyroidism that had lasted under 2 months. It was uncontrolled infection, other autoimmune disease, pregnancy or lactation that excluded patients. This clonotype was recorded only once. The antigen is undetermined. TCR beta CDR3 region amplification was performed from RNA transcripts. HTBI primers drove first-round RT-PCR of the TCR CDR3. TCRdb reanalysed the multiplex PCR reads using MiXCR and keeps one entry per CDR3 protein. The sample holds almost 600,000 distinct CDR3 sequences, roughly 50% seen once.

This receptor was taken from a young woman with Graves' hyperthyroidism. The chain links TRBV20-1 to TRBJ1-5, with D hard to call. Sequencing used peripheral blood or thyroid tissue (not recorded which). The CDR3 DNA reads TGCAGTGCTACGAGGGCAGGAGTCCATCAGCCCCAGCATTTT. This gives the protein CSATRAGVHQPQHF.